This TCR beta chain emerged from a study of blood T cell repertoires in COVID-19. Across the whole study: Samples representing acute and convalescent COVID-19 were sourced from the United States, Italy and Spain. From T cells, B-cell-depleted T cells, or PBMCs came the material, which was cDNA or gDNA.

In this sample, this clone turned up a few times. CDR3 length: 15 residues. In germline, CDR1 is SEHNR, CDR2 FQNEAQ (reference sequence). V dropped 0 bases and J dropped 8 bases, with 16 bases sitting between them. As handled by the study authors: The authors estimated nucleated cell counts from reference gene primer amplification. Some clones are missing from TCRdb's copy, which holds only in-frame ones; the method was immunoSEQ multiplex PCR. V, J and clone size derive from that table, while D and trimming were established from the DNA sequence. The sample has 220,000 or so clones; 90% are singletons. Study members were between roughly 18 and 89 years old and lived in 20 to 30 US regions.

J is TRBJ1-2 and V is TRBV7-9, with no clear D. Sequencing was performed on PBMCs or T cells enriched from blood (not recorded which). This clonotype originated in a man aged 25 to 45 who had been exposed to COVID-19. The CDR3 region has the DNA TGTGCCAGCAGCTTAGCGCTCACCCCCCGCGTGGGCTACACCTTC. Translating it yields CASSLALTPRVGYTF.